This T cell receptor beta chain derives from a study of blood T cells in healthy people across ages. Every donor contributed 8 to 10 milliliters of peripheral blood by blood draw. Study results and caveats: Higher diversity and more naive CD4+ cells were features of long-lived donors, compared to aged donors.

A sample-barcoded 5' primer and a J-beta primer mix were used in a second PCR of about 6 to 12 cycles. A template-switch adaptor containing 12 random nucleotides labeled each cDNA molecule. One entry per CDR3 protein results from TCRdb running MiXCR on the 5' RACE reads. The sample has about 800,000 distinct CDR3 sequences; roughly 60% are singletons. This clonotype has more than one count but fewer than ten. The antigen remains unidentified. A much larger clone lies a single base off, so this may be a read error. Sequencing was performed on blood. This TCR was recovered from a young man in good health.

The CDR3 spells CASSLTGRNTEAFF. The CDR3 DNA sequence: TGTGCCAGCAGTCTGACAGGGCGGAACACTGAAGCTTTCTTT. J is TRBJ1-1 and V is TRBV12-3 or TRBV12-4; 7 nucleotides agree with TRBD1. J gave up 1 base and V 5 bases, and 4 bases lay outside the gene matches. CDR3 length: 14 amino acids.